This TCR beta chain was sequenced in a study of cytomegalovirus exposure and HLA in healthy donors. This clone was recorded a few times. The antigen remains undetermined. The CDR3 consists of 15 residues. Trimming shortened V by 6 bases and J by 0 bases, and 14 bases separated the two germline ends. Germline V lookup: CDR1 SGHAT, CDR2 FQNNGV. The data were produced by immunoSEQ multiplex PCR, yet TCRdb's version contains in-frame clones alone and is incomplete. The sample lists about 130,000 clones, 89% occurring once. Broader study findings: In vitro work confirmed that a few CMV-associated chains recognize CMV antigens.

The sequenced sample consisted of PBMCs. This sequence originates from a woman aged 18-29 years in good health and CMV-seronegative. V and J are TRBV11-2 and TRBJ1-2, with D unclear. The CDR3 here is CASSSDVLPNYGYTF. The DNA for the CDR3 is TGTGCCAGCAGTTCCGACGTACTACCTAACTATGGCTACACCTTC.